The 25 T cell receptor beta chains below come from one sample, sequenced in a study of blood T cell repertoires in COVID-19. Clones were sequenced by immunoSEQ multiplex PCR, and TCRdb holds only the in-frame ones, with some missing. This table has about 300,000 clones, 89% appearing once. The sequencing input was PBMCs or T cells enriched from blood (not recorded which). The receptors were gathered from a woman aged 45-65 years who had been exposed to COVID-19.

V is TRBV19 and J is TRBJ2-3, with TRBD1 as a possible D gene (5 bases). Trimming cost V 4 bases and J 1 base, with 15 bases left between them. The CDR3 extends over 16 amino acids. Germline V gene sequence: CDR1 LNHDA, CDR2 SQIVND (reference sequence). CDR3: CASSTRQIVRTDTQYF. The CDR3 DNA reads as TGTGCCAGTAGTACACGACAGATAGTCCGCACAGATACGCAGTATTTT.

The V call is TRBV5-1, the J call TRBJ2-2, with a tentative D call TRBD2 (7 bases). The germline V gene has CDR1 SGHRS and CDR2 YFSETQ. Trimming shortened V by 1 base and J by 4 bases, and 14 bases separated the two germline ends. CDR3 length: 16 residues. The CDR3 nucleotides read TGCGCCAGCAGCTTGTTAGGCGGGGGCCTCACCGGGGAGCTGTTTTTT. It is translated as CASSLLGGGLTGELFF.

The DNA for the CDR3 is TGTGCCAGCAGCTTAAATACAGTCCGAGCTAACTATGGCTACACCTTC. Translating gives CASSLNTVRANYGYTF. The rearrangement links TRBV7-8 to TRBJ1-2, with D unclear. The CDR3 is made up of 16 amino acids. V lost 2 bases and J lost 0, with 13 bases in between. The germline CDR1 and CDR2 sequences are SGHVS and FQNEAQ.

The chain couples TRBV7-5 to TRBJ1-5; the table's D call TRBD1 went unverified against the DNA. TRBV7-5 is a pseudogene. The CDR3 runs 14 residues. CDR3 DNA: TGTGCCAGAAGCATAGACAGGGGCAATCAGCCCCAGCATTTT. It codes for CARSIDRGNQPQHF.

This clone has only a few counts. The V gene is TRBV10-3, the J gene TRBJ2-5; D uncertain. V was pared by 3 bases and J by 5 bases, with 19 bases between. The germline V gene encodes CDR1 ENHRY and CDR2 SYGVKD. The CDR3 extends over 16 amino acids. In nucleotides, the CDR3 is TGTGCCATCAGTGACCCAACGTCGGGTTTCGGTGAGACCCAGTACTTC. Protein product: CAISDPTSGFGETQYF.

The chain recombines TRBV6-2 or TRBV6-3 with TRBJ2-2; 7 positions agree with TRBD2. The germline CDR1 and CDR2 sequences are MNHEY and SVGEGT. After removal of 4 bases from V and 6 bases from J, the junction contained 8 bases not matched to a gene. The CDR3 is made up of 15 amino acids. The CDR3 sequence: CASSFSGAGAGELFF. The CDR3 DNA is TGTGCCAGCAGTTTCAGCGGGGCGGGGGCCGGGGAGCTGTTTTTT.

J is TRBJ1-2 and V is TRBV3-1 (or the pseudogene TRBV3-2); D might be TRBD1 (5 bases). V lost 4 bases and J 2 bases, leaving 17 bases between the germline ends. Per germline, CDR1 LGHDT and CDR2 YNNKEL (reference sequence). The CDR3 totals 16 residues. CDR3 sequence reads: CASSLSGADMNYGYTF. In DNA form, the CDR3 reads TGTGCCAGCAGCCTGAGCGGGGCAGACATGAACTATGGCTACACCTTC.

The rearrangement joins TRBV18 to TRBJ2-1; perhaps TRBD2 as D (6 bases). CDR1 KGHSH and CDR2 LQKENI come from the germline V gene. Trimming took 4 bases from V and 10 from J, leaving 11 bases between them. This CDR3 region has 12 residues. The CDR3 nucleotides are TGTGCCAGCTCACAATGGACTAAAGAGCAGTTCTTC. It yields the protein CASSQWTKEQFF.

The chain combines TRBV7-8 with TRBJ1-5; D ambiguous. Germline V lookup: CDR1 SGHVS, CDR2 FQNEAQ. The CDR3 extends over 13 amino acids. The ends were cut back, 0 bases at V and 4 bases at J, with 4 bases in the middle. CDR3 DNA: TGTGCCAGCAGCTTAGCCAGAAATCAGCCCCAGCATTTT. Translation: CASSLARNQPQHF.

A remark on this clone: A read error may produce the germline difference seen at one junction end. The gene calls are TRBV7-7 and TRBJ2-1; unclear D gene. Germline V lookup: CDR1 SSHAT, CDR2 FNYEAQ (reference sequence). There are 15 residues in the CDR3. CDR3 in DNA: TGTGCTAGCAGCCCCACCCGTAGCTCCTACAATGAGCAGTTCTTC. Protein: CASSPTRSSYNEQFF.

The CDR3 bases are TGTGCCAGCAGCGAGAGGGCAGACCCGACACGCTACGAGCAGTACTTC. Protein product: CASSERADPTRYEQYF. The V gene is TRBV9, the J gene TRBJ2-7, with D possibly matching TRBD2 (5 bases). The V and J ends lost 3 bases and 3 bases respectively, with 19 bases between them. The CDR3 contains 16 residues. CDR1 SGDLS and CDR2 YYNGEE come from the germline V gene. Looking up the rest from reference TRBV9 and TRBJ2-7 gives the full variable domain: DSGVTQTPKHLITATGQRVTLRCSPRSGDLSVYWYQQSLDQGLQFLIQYYNGEERAKGNILERFSAQQFPDLHSELNLSSLELGDSALYFCASSERADPTRYEQYFGPGTRLTVT.

This sequence joins TRBV3-1 (or the pseudogene TRBV3-2) and TRBJ2-5; D possibly corresponds to TRBD1 (5 bases). The CDR3 loop spans 14 amino acids. Trimming shortened V by 5 bases and J by 4 bases, and 14 bases separated the two germline ends. Per the germline V gene, CDR1 is LGHDT and CDR2 is YNNKEL (reference sequence). CDR3 protein: CASSYAGNRETQYF. The CDR3, as DNA: TGTGCCAGCAGCTATGCAGGGAATAGAGAGACCCAGTACTTC.

The rearrangement links TRBV6-5 to TRBJ1-6, with 11 positions matching TRBD1. Looked up from germline, CDR1 is MNHEY and CDR2 is SVGAGI. J was trimmed by 8 bases and V by 7 bases; bases with no gene match: 7. The CDR3 is 15 residues long. CDR3 loop: CASTQRDRGDSPLHF. The CDR3 coding sequence is TGTGCCAGCACCCAGAGGGACAGGGGGGATTCACCCCTCCACTTT.

This chain links TRBV18 with TRBJ2-2; 10 bases match TRBD2. The CDR3 has 17 residues. Looked up from germline, CDR1 is KGHSH and CDR2 is LQKENI. V shed 4 bases, J shed 0 bases, and the junction held 5 bases outside the gene matches. CDR3 sequence (DNA): TGTGCCAGCTCACTACTAGCGGGAATTACGAACACCGGGGAGCTGTTTTTT. Translating gives CASSLLAGITNTGELFF.

This clone was recorded once. The rearrangement joins TRBV6-5 to TRBJ1-6; 7 nucleotides line up with TRBD1. The CDR3 runs to 13 residues. V was clipped by 2 bases and J by 14 bases; unmatched bases: 6. Germline V gene data show CDR1 as MNHEY and CDR2 as SVGAGI. The CDR3, as DNA: TGTGCCAGCAGTTACGGACAGGCGTCGGCCCTCCACTTT. This codes for CASSYGQASALHF.

V is TRBV4-2 and J is TRBJ2-1, with TRBD2 matching 14 bases. From germline, CDR1 is LGHNA and CDR2 YNFKEQ. Losses at the gene ends were 0 bases for V and 9 bases for J; bases not matched to a gene: 10. The CDR3 loop spans 18 amino acids. DNA for the CDR3: TGTGCCAGCAGCCAAGATTTAGTGGGGACTAGCGGGGGACGTGAGCAGTTCTTC. Translation: CASSQDLVGTSGGREQFF.

The J gene is TRBJ2-1, the V gene TRBV4-2; 12 bases are shared with TRBD2. CDR1 is LGHNA, CDR2 YNFKEQ, per germline. CDR3 length: 16 amino acids. V trimming: 5 bases; J trimming: 6 bases; junction bases outside the gene matches: 8. CDR3 coding DNA: TGTGCCAGCAGCGAGGGGGCTAGCGGGGGGGCCAATGAGCAGTTCTTC. Its protein is CASSEGASGGANEQFF.

The genes are TRBV6-5 and TRBJ1-4; 9 nucleotides match TRBD1. V lost 7 bases and J lost 10; bases outside the gene matches: 7. The CDR3 extends over 13 amino acids. Germline V gives CDR1 MNHEY, CDR2 SVGAGI. The chain's CDR3 is CASTDRGVAKLFF. CDR3 sequence (DNA): TGTGCCAGCACGGACAGGGGAGTAGCAAAACTGTTTTTT.

This clone was recorded once. The gene calls are TRBV19 and TRBJ1-5; 7 nucleotides align to TRBD1. The CDR3 consists of 16 residues. Germline-derived CDR1 and CDR2 are LNHDA and SQIVND (reference sequence). V was pared by 7 bases and J by 0 bases, with 9 bases of the junction left unmatched. The CDR3 DNA reads as TGTGCCAGTACCAAGACCGGGACAGTTAGCAATCAGCCCCAGCATTTT. Its translation is CASTKTGTVSNQPQHF.

The J gene is TRBJ1-1, the V gene TRBV28; D is unresolved. CDR1 and CDR2 (germline): MDHEN, SYDVKM. The CDR3 length is 13 residues. The germline V and J ends were trimmed by 8 bases and 0 bases, with 10 bases remaining between them. CDR3 DNA sequence: TGTGCCAGCGCCCATGGCATGAACACTGAAGCTTTCTTT. This codes for CASAHGMNTEAFF.

The CDR3 bases are TGTGCCAGTAGTATGCGGGGGGGCCTACGAGATGAGCAGTTCTTC. Its translation is CASSMRGGLRDEQFF. The chain employs TRBV19 and TRBJ2-1, with 9 positions matching TRBD2. The CDR3 consists of 15 residues. The V gene end was trimmed by 3 bases and the J gene end by 8 bases; junction bases not matched to a gene: 8. Looked up from germline, CDR1 is LNHDA and CDR2 is SQIVND (reference sequence).

The chain links TRBV7-9 to TRBJ2-1; TRBD1 matches at 9 bases. Germline-derived CDR1 and CDR2 are SEHNR and FQNEAQ (reference sequence). The length of the CDR3 is 16 residues. Germline trimming cut 3 bases from V and 7 bases from J; bases unmatched to any gene: 10. Written as DNA, the CDR3 is TGTGCCAGCAGCTTCCCACAGGGGGCAATAGTGAATGAGCAGTTCTTC. Translation: CASSFPQGAIVNEQFF.

The chain recombines TRBV6-5 with TRBJ2-7; 7 bases are a match to TRBD1. CDR3 size: 12 residues. Looked up from germline, CDR1 is MNHEY and CDR2 is SVGAGI. The V segment lost 8 bases and the J segment 3 bases; nucleotides outside the gene matches: 4. The CDR3 protein is CASEGQSYEQYF. As DNA, the CDR3 is TGTGCCAGCGAGGGACAGAGCTACGAGCAGTACTTC.

The chain uses TRBV5-4 and TRBJ2-2, with D tentatively TRBD1 (6 bases). CDR1 is SGHNT, CDR2 YYREEE, per germline (reference sequence). The CDR3 length is 16 residues. Trimming took off 3 bases at V and 0 bases at J, with 12 bases between the two ends. The CDR3 DNA is TGTGCCAGCAGCTCACCCGGGACATCGAACACCGGGGAGCTGTTTTTT. Translation gives CASSSPGTSNTGELFF.

This sequence joins TRBV5-1 and TRBJ2-3; weak D call: TRBD2 (6 bases). In germline, CDR1 is SGHRS, CDR2 YFSETQ. The CDR3 is 15 residues long. V lost 1 base, J lost 2 bases, and 11 bases lay in between. CDR3 residues: CASSLIGGATDTQYF. In DNA form, the CDR3 reads TGCGCCAGCAGCTTGATCGGCGGGGCCACAGATACGCAGTATTTT.